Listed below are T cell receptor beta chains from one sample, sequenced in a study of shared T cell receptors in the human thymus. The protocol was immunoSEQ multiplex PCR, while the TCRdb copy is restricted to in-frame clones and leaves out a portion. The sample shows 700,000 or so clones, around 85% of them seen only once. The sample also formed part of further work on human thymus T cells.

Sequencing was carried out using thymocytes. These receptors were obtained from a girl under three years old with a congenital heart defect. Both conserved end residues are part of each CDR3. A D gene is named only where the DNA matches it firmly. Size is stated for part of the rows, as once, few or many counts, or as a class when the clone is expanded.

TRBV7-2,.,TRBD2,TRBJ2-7,CASSLDVAGGRDEQYF,TGTGCCAGCAGCTTAGACGTAGCGGGGGGGCGGGACGAGCAGTACTTC
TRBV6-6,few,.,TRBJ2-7,CASSYVWWLIYEQYF,TGTGCCAGCAGTTATGTTTGGTGGCTGATCTACGAGCAGTACTTC
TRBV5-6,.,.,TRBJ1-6,CASSLRRGSDSPLHF,TGTGCCAGCAGCTTGCGTCGGGGGTCCGATTCCCCCCTCCACTTT
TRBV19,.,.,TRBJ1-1,CATFRGSRAFF,TGTGCCACTTTCCGGGGATCGAGGGCTTTCTTT
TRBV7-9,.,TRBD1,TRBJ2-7,CASSLRDRGGQYF,TGTGCCAGCAGCTTGAGAGACAGGGGCGGGCAGTACTTC
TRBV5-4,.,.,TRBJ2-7,CASSLRGYEQYF,TGTGCCAGCAGCTTGCGCGGCTACGAGCAGTACTTC
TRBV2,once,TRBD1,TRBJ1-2,CANSDRVGGYTF,TGTGCCAACTCCGACAGGGTTGGAGGCTACACCTTC
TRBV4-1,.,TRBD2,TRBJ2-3,CASSQDRLAGGTDTQYF,TGCGCCAGCAGCCAAGATCGGTTGGCGGGGGGTACAGATACGCAGTATTTT
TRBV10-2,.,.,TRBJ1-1,CASSEGQRNTEAFF,TGCGCCAGCAGTGAAGGACAGAGAAACACTGAAGCTTTCTTT
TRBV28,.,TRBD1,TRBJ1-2,CASSLYGGQGHYYGYTF,TGTGCCAGCAGTTTATATGGGGGACAGGGTCATTACTATGGCTACACCTTC
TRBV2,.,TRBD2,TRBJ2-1,CASFVETSGGTQGNEQFF,TGTGCCAGCTTCGTGGAGACTAGCGGGGGGACCCAGGGTAATGAGCAGTTCTTC
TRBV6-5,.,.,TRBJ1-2,CASSYLSSNYGYTF,TGTGCCAGCAGTTACCTTTCGTCTAACTATGGCTACACCTTC
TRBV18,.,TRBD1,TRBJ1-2,CASSPRDRCYGYTF,TGTGCCAGCTCGCCTAGGGACAGATGCTATGGCTACACCTTC
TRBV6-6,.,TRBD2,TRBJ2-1,CASSPPVAGGRVEQFF,TGTGCCAGCAGTCCACCGGTAGCGGGGGGCCGGGTTGAGCAGTTCTTC
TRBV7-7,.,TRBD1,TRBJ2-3,CASSLLISHDRDRLSTDTQYF,TGTGCTAGCAGCTTATTAATTTCCCACGACCGGGACAGGCTTTCCACAGATACGCAGTATTTT
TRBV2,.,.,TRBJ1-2,CASRSRRQALSYNYGYTF,TGTGCCAGCAGGTCCCGACGTCAGGCTCTTAGTTATAACTATGGCTACACCTTC
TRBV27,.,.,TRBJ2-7,CASSFLPGTYEQYF,TGTGCCAGCAGTTTCCTTCCAGGGACCTACGAGCAGTACTTC
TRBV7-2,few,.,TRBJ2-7,CASSPDTGQFQQYF,TGTGCCAGCAGCCCAGACACAGGGCAATTCCAGCAGTACTTC
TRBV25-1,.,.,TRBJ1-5,CASSELASNQPQHF,TGTGCCAGCAGTGAACTGGCATCCAATCAGCCCCAGCATTTT
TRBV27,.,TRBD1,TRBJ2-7,CASSLSVWTGGYEQYF,TGTGCCAGCAGTCTCTCTGTTTGGACAGGGGGGTACGAGCAGTACTTC
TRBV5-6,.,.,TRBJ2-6,CASSVSVGANVLTF,TGTGCCAGCAGTGTATCTGTCGGGGCCAACGTCCTGACTTTC
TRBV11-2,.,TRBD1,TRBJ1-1,CASSPGQVPDSAGNTEAFF,TGTGCCAGCAGCCCGGGACAGGTCCCGGATAGCGCGGGGAACACTGAAGCTTTCTTT
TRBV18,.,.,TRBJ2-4,CASSPLGGNIQYF,TGTGCCAGCTCACCGTTGGGGGGAAACATTCAGTACTTC
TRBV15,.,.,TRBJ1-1,CATSSPLTEAFF,TGTGCCACCAGCAGCCCCCTCACTGAAGCTTTCTTT
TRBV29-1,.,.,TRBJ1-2,CSVDRGGCEGYGYTF,TGCAGCGTTGACAGGGGTGGATGTGAGGGCTATGGCTACACCTTC
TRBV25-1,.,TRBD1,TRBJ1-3,CASSEGPGQSGNTIYF,TGTGCCAGCAGTGAAGGGCCGGGACAGAGCGGAAACACCATATATTTT
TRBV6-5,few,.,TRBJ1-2,CASREPGCTNYGYTF,TGTGCCAGCAGAGAGCCAGGTTGCACGAACTATGGCTACACCTTC
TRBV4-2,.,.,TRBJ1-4,CASSQDTRGEKLFF,TGTGCCAGCAGCCAAGATACCAGGGGTGAAAAACTGTTTTTT
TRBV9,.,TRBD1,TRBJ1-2,CASSSRTGYGYTF,TGTGCCAGCAGCTCCCGGACAGGGTATGGCTACACCTTC
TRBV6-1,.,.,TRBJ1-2,CASSEYHAGTFNYGYTF,TGTGCCAGCAGTGAATATCATGCAGGCACTTTTAACTATGGCTACACCTTC
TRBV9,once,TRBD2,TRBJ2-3,CASSVVGGMGLAVTDTQYF,TGTGCCAGCAGCGTAGTGGGTGGGATGGGACTAGCGGTCACAGATACGCAGTATTTT
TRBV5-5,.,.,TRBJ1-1,CASSLGRVEVNTEAFF,TGTGCCAGCAGCTTGGGTCGGGTAGAAGTGAACACTGAAGCTTTCTTT
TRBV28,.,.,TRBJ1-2,CASSFGLLGQLNYGYTF,TGTGCCAGCAGTTTTGGGTTACTGGGGCAGCTGAACTATGGCTACACCTTC
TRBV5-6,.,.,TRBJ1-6,CASSLYGRGYSPLHF,TGTGCCAGCAGCTTGTACGGCAGGGGCTACTCACCCCTCCACTTT
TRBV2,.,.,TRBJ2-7,CASAQGGQGEQYF,TGTGCCAGTGCACAGGGAGGGCAAGGCGAGCAGTACTTC
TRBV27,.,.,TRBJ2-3,CASSPTPLRGSTDTQYF,TGTGCCAGCAGTCCCACCCCTCTGCGGGGCAGCACAGATACGCAGTATTTT
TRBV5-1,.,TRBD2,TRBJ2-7,CASNPKSGGDHSNEQYF,TGCGCCAGCAACCCTAAGAGCGGGGGGGACCATTCGAACGAGCAGTACTTC
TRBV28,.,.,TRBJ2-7,CASSWIRGAIHEQYF,TGTGCCAGCAGTTGGATCCGGGGGGCGATCCACGAGCAGTACTTC
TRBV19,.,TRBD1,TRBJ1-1,CASRVTGGNTEAFF,TGTGCCAGTAGGGTTACAGGGGGTAACACTGAAGCTTTCTTT
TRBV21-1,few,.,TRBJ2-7,CASSKADRDSAYEQYF,TGTGCCAGCAGCAAGGCGGATAGAGACAGCGCCTACGAGCAGTACTTC
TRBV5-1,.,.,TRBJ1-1,CASSLGVGNTEAFF,TGCGCCAGCAGTCTGGGAGTGGGGAACACTGAAGCTTTCTTT
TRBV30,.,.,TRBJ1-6,CAWRAGAAPSPLHF,TGTGCCTGGAGGGCGGGAGCCGCACCTTCACCCCTCCACTTT
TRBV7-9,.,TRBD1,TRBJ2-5,CASSLVPGGYQETQYF,TGTGCCAGCAGCTTAGTTCCAGGGGGTTACCAAGAGACCCAGTACTTC
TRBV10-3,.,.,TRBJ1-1,CAISELGGNTEAFF,TGTGCCATCAGTGAGCTGGGGGGGAACACTGAAGCTTTCTTT
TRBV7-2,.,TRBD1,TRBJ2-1,CASSLEDRGLGNEQFF,TGTGCCAGCAGCCTGGAGGACAGGGGTCTGGGAAATGAGCAGTTCTTC
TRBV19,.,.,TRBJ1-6,CASSMGEGSPLHF,TGTGCCAGTAGTATGGGGGAGGGATCACCCCTCCACTTT
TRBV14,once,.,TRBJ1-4,CASSQVPNATNEKLFF,TGTGCCAGCAGCCAAGTCCCTAATGCAACTAATGAAAAACTGTTTTTT
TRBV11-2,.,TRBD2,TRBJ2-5,CASRRLAGGDKETQYF,TGTGCCAGCCGACGGCTCGCGGGGGGGGATAAAGAGACCCAGTACTTC
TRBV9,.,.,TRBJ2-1,CASSVVGGYNEQFF,TGTGCCAGCAGCGTAGTCGGCGGTTACAATGAGCAGTTCTTC
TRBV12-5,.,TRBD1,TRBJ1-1,CASGRTGSEAFF,TGTGCTAGTGGCCGGACAGGGTCAGAAGCTTTCTTT
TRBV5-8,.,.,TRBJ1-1,CASSQGTTEAFF,TGTGCCAGCAGCCAGGGAACGACTGAAGCTTTCTTT
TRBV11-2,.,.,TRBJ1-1,CASKRHSNTEAFF,TGTGCCAGCAAGAGACACTCGAACACTGAAGCTTTCTTT
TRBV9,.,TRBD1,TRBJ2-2,CASSVETGRNTGELFF,TGTGCCAGCAGCGTTGAGACAGGGCGGAACACCGGGGAGCTGTTTTTT
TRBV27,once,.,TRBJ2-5,CASSNLGGAVETQYF,TGTGCCAGCAGTAATCTCGGGGGTGCGGTAGAGACCCAGTACTTC
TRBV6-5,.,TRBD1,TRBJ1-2,CASSHLGQGSYGYTF,TGTGCCAGCAGTCACCTCGGACAGGGGTCCTATGGCTACACCTTC
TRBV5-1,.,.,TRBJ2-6,CASRKITGPGANVLTF,TGCGCCAGCAGAAAAATTACAGGGCCTGGGGCCAACGTCCTGACTTTC
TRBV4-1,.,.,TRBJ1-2,CASSQDSSGTQGGYGYTF,TGCGCCAGCAGCCAAGATTCATCCGGGACACAAGGAGGCTATGGCTACACCTTC
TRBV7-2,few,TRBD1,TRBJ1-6,CASSLTGFSDSPLHF,TGTGCCAGCAGCTTGACAGGGTTTAGTGATTCACCCCTCCACTTT
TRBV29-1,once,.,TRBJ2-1,CSVVLKQPYNEQFF,TGCAGCGTTGTGTTAAAACAGCCTTACAATGAGCAGTTCTTC